The entry below gives a single T cell receptor beta chain sequence along with its context. As yet, its antigen is unknown. The use of a sample-barcoded 5' primer and a J-beta primer mix characterized a second PCR of about 6 to 12 cycles. TCRdb re-called the 5' RACE reads through MiXCR, storing one row per CDR3 protein. Of about 1,500,000 distinct CDR3 sequences listed, 28% were seen once; the top ten hold around 7.7%. This sample was taken from a study of blood T cells in healthy people across ages. Study-level findings and limits: Any conclusive comparison of naive versus antigen-experienced cells was prevented by using unsorted PBMCs. More naive CD4+ cells and higher diversity marked long-lived donors relative to aged donors. No one knew whether donors had CMV, which possibly confounded expanded clonotype changes.

The germline gives CDR1 SGHTA, CDR2 FQGNSA. This CDR3 has 18 amino acids. No fewer than 6 micrograms of total RNA were isolated from every sample. The chain is built from TRBV7-2 and TRBJ2-5, with D unresolved. With the DNA end fitting TRBJ2-7 better, the J assignment may be wrong. The TCR was taken from a woman aged 25-40 years in good health. Specimen: blood. The CDR3 is CASSLVMGSSGGIAEQYF. The CDR3, as DNA: TGTGCCAGCAGCTTAGTTATGGGCTCCTCGGGTGGTATTGCCGAGCAGTACTTC.